The source of this T cell receptor (beta chain) is a study of memory CD4+ T cells and cytomegalovirus serostatus (dated by TCRdb to about 2019). In the study overall: The cohort comprised about 33 healthy Belgian adults, 9 CMV seropositive and about 25 CMV seronegative. To replicate a published TCR-based CMV serostatus classifier, the researchers sequenced the CD4+ memory TCRbeta repertoires of a Belgian cohort whose cytomegalovirus serostatus was known.

A FACSAria II was used to sort memory CD4+ T cells, defined as single viable CD3+CD4+CD8-CD45RO+ cells. To determine CMV serostatus, a Roche Elecsys assay was used that detects serum IgG against CMV pp150, pp28, p38 and p52. Following thawing, total CD4+ T cells were enriched through positive selection using CD4 magnetic microbeads. The samples came from a different study that was designed specifically to examine the CD4+ T cell memory repertoire. Peripheral blood mononuclear cells were isolated and cryopreserved according to standard operating procedures, and serum was kept at -80 degrees C. CD3-PerCP (BW264/56), CD4-APC (RPA-T4), CD45RO-PE (UCHT1) and CD8-Pacific Orange (3B5) antibodies were used for staining, and non-viable cells were excluded with Sytox blue. General study outcomes and caveats: Among the 164 previously reported CMV-associated TCRbeta sequences, about 71 showed up in the CD4+ memory repertoires, with each one found in between one and five individuals. On the Belgian cohort, the classifier based on the original framework reached a median bootstrapped AUC of 0.95, with a 95% CI of 0.76-1.00. Only CD4+CD45RO+ memory cells were sequenced, in contrast to the original study, in which naive and memory CD4+ and CD8+ populations were covered. For CMV serostatus prediction, a median bootstrapped AUC of 0.95 was reached with the original framework, and a median bootstrapped AUC of about 0.9 was reached with a US-trained random forest. The results were interpreted as suggesting that the CMV-associated TCR signature is mostly present in the CD4+ memory repertoire.

V lost 6 bases and J lost 5 bases; the stretch between them is 11 bases long. From the cysteine through the phenylalanine, the CDR3 covers 14 amino acids. Solely the CDR3 DNA is kept, with 42 bases framed from the first base. As encoded in the germline V gene, CDR1 is SNHLY while CDR2 is FYNNEI. Genomic DNA was extracted from sorted cells with the Quick-DNA Microprep Kit. TCRbeta DNA was amplified with the immunoSEQ hsTCRbeta kit following the manufacturer's protocol. TCRbeta libraries were sequenced on an Illumina MiSeq instrument. On the study's bioinformatics: Removing out-of-frame sequences left approximately 2,000,000 distinct TCRbeta sequences, an average of approximately 61,000 per individual. Each individual was scored by the count of 150 to 200 previously reported CMV-associated TCRbeta sequences and the total productive distinct TCRbeta count. A beta-binomial model was reimplemented in Python, and scikit-learn random forests with default parameters were trained on US cohort data. Classifier performance on the Belgian cohort was summarized as median AUC with percentile confidence intervals over 10,000 bootstrap iterations. Not all clones reach the TCRdb copy of this immuneACCESS table, which keeps in-frame sequences only. Checked studies attribute under half of the gap to unresolved V genes and leave the rest unexplained. Clone size and V and J calls were adopted from that table, with D and trimming inferred from the DNA. The sample yields some 41,000 clones; around 79% were counted once. The top ten clones comprise roughly 0.87% of the sample.

As for this clone: Its antigen is not yet known. No quality values exist for individual bases; no much larger clone is one base distant.

Sequencing was carried out using memory CD4+ T cells from blood. Rearrangement joined TRBV2 to TRBJ1-6; the D gene is not confidently resolved. This receptor was taken from an adult in good health and CMV-seronegative. For the CDR3, the sequence is CASSDEKNNSPLHF. The bases are TGTGCCAGCAGCGACGAGAAAAATAATTCACCCCTCCACTTT.